This paragraph reports one TCR beta chain. The entry originates in a study of blood T cell repertoires in COVID-19. Study-level information: There were acute and convalescent COVID-19 samples, and they came from the United States, Italy and Spain. The analysed material was cDNA or gDNA that came from T cells, B-cell-depleted T cells, or PBMCs.

The junction had 4 bases not matched to a gene; V was cut back by 5 bases and J by 3 bases. CDR1 and CDR2 from the germline V gene are LNHDA and SQIVND (reference sequence). The CDR3 sequence is 15 residues long. Per the authors' pipeline: From reference gene primer amplification, estimates of nucleated cell counts were derived. Method: immunoSEQ multiplex PCR; TCRdb's copy keeps in-frame clones and lacks some. V, J and clone size are those of that table, while D and trimming were read from the DNA. Seen here are a few hundred thousand clones, roughly 80% observed once, and the top ten hold more than 9%.

Sequenced: peripheral blood. This TCR derives from a woman older than 75 with acute or convalescent COVID-19. This chain connects TRBV19 to TRBJ2-7, with 13 bases identical to TRBD2. The CDR3 sequence: CASSVGLAGDYEQYF. The CDR3 DNA reads TGTGCCAGTAGTGTCGGACTAGCGGGAGACTACGAGCAGTACTTC.